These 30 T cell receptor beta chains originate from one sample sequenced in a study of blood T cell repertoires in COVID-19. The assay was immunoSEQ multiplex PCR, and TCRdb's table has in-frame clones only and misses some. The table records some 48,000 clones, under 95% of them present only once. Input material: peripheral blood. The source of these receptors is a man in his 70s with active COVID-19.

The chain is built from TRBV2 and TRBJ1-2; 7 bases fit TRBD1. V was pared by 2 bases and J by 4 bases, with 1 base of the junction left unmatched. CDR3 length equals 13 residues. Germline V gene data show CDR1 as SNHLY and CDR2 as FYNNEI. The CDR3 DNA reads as TGTGCCAGCAGTGAACAGGGGGTCTATGGCTACACCTTC. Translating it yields CASSEQGVYGYTF.

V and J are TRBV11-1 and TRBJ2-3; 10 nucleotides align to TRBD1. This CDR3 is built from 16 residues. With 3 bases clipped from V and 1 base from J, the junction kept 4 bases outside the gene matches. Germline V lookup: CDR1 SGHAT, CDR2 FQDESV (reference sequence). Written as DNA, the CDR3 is TGTGCCAGCAGCTTCCTGGGGACAGGGGGCACAGATACGCAGTATTTT. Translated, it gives CASSFLGTGGTDTQYF.

The CDR3 loop is CASSLFGGARNEQYF. As DNA, the CDR3 is TGTGCCAGCAGCCTATTTGGGGGGGCTAGGAACGAGCAGTACTTC. The chain recombines TRBV7-9 with TRBJ2-7; TRBD2 might be the D (7 bases). Trimming took 5 bases from V and 5 from J, leaving 19 bases between them. The CDR3 is made up of 15 amino acids. CDR1 and CDR2 (germline): SEHNR, FQNEAQ (reference sequence).

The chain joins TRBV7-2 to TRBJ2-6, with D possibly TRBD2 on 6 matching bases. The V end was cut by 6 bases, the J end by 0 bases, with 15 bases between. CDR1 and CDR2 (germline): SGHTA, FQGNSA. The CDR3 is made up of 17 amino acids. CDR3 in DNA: TGTGCCAGCAGTCCTGGGACTGACATCTCTGGGGCCAACGTCCTGACTTTC. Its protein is CASSPGTDISGANVLTF.

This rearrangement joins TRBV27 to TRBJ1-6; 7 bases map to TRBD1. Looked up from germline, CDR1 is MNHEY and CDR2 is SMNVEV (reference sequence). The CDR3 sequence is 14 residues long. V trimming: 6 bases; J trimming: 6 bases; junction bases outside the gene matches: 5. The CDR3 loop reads CASRYRDSNSPLHF. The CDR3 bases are TGTGCCAGCAGATACCGGGACAGTAATTCACCCCTCCACTTT.

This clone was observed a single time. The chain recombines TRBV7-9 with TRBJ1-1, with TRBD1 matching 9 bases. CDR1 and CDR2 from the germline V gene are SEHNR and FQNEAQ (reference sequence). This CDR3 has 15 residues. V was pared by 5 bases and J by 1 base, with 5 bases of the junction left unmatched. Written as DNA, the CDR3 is TGTGCCAGCAGCAACAGGGGGCTAAGGAACACTGAAGCTTTCTTT. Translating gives CASSNRGLRNTEAFF.

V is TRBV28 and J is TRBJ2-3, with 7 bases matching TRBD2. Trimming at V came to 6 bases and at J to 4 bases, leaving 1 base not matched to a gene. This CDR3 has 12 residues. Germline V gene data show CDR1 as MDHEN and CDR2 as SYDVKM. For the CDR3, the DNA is TGTGCCAGCAGGGGGGGGGCAGATACGCAGTATTTT. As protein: CASRGGADTQYF.

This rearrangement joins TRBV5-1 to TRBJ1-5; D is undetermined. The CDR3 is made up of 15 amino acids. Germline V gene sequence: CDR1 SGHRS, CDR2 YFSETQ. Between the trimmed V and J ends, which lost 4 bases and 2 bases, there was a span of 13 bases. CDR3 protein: CASSPNGEGNQPQHF. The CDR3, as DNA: TGCGCCAGCAGCCCGAACGGGGAGGGCAATCAGCCCCAGCATTTT.

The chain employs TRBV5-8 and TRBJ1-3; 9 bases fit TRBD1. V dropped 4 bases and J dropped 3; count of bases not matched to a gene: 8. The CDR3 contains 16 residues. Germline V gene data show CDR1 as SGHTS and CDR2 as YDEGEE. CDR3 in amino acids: CASSKGQGTLGNTIYF. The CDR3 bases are TGTGCCAGCAGCAAGGGACAGGGTACGCTTGGAAACACCATATATTTT.

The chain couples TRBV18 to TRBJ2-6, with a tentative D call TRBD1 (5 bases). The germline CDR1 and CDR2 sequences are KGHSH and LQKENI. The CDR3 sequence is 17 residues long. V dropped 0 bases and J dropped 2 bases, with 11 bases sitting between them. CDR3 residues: CASSPPRGSPGANVLTF. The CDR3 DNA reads TGTGCCAGCTCACCACCTAGGGGTTCACCTGGGGCCAACGTCCTGACTTTC.

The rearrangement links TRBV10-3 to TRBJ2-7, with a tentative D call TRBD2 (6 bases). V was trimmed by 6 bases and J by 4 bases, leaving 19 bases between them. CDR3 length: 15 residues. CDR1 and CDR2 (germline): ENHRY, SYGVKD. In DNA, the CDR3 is TGTGCCATCAGGGCACCGGGGGATACGGCGTACGAGCAGTACTTC. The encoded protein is CAIRAPGDTAYEQYF.

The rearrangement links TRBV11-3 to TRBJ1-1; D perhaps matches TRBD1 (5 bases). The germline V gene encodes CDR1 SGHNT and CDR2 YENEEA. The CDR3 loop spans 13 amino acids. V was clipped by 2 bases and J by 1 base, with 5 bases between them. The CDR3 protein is CASSLQGNTEAFF. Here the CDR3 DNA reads TGTGCCAGCAGCTTACAGGGGAACACTGAAGCTTTCTTT.

DNA of the CDR3: TGCGCCAGCAGACGCGAGGGACAGGCTCAAGAGACCCAGTACTTC. Translated: CASRREGQAQETQYF. V gene TRBV5-1 combines with J gene TRBJ2-5, with 8 bases that match TRBD1. The CDR3 is 15 residues long. CDR1 SGHRS and CDR2 YFSETQ come from the germline V gene. Trimming at V came to 5 bases and at J to 2 bases, leaving 8 bases not matched to a gene.

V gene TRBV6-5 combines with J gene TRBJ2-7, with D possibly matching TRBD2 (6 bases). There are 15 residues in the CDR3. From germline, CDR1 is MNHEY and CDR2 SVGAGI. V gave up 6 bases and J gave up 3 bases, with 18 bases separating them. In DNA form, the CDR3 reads TGTGCCAGCAGCCCAGAAGCCGGGAGCTTCTACGAGCAGTACTTC. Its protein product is CASSPEAGSFYEQYF.

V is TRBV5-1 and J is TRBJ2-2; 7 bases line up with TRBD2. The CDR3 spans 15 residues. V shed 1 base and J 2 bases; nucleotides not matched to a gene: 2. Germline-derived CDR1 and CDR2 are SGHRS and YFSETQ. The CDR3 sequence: CASSLRAGNTGELFF. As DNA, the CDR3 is TGCGCCAGCAGCTTGCGAGCGGGAAACACCGGGGAGCTGTTTTTT.

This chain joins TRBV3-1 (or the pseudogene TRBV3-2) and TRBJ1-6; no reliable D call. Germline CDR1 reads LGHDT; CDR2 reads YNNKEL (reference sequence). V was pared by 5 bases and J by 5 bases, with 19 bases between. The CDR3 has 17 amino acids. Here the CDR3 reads CASSIRHPIHHNSPLHF. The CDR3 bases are TGTGCCAGCAGCATAAGACATCCCATACATCATAATTCACCCCTCCACTTT.

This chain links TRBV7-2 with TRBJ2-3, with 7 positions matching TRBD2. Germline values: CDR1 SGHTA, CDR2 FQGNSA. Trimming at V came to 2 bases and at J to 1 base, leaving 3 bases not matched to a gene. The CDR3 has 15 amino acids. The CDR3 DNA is TGTGCCAGCAGCTTAATGGGGGGGGGCACAGATACGCAGTATTTT. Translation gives CASSLMGGGTDTQYF.

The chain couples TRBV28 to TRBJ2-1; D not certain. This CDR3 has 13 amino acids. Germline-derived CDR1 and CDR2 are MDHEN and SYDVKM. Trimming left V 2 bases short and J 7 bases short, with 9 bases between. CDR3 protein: CASSLAGRNEQFF. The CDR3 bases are TGTGCCAGCAGTTTAGCTGGCCGAAATGAGCAGTTCTTC.

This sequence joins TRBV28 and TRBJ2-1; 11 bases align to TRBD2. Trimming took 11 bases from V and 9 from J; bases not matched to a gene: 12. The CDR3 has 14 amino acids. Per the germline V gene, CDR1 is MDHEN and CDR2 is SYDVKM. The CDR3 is CASQVLAGGIEQFF. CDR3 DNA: TGTGCCTCCCAAGTCCTAGCGGGGGGCATTGAGCAGTTCTTC.

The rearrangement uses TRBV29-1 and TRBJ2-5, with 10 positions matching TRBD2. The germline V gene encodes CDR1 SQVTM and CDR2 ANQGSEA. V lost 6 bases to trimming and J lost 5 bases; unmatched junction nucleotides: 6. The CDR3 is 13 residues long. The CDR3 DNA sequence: TGCAGCGTCGGGACTAGCGCTGGGGAGACCCAGTACTTC. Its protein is CSVGTSAGETQYF.

CDR3 loop: CASSLAASGRSPYNEQFF. DNA for the CDR3: TGCGCCAGCAGCTTGGCGGCTAGCGGGAGGTCCCCCTACAATGAGCAGTTCTTC. The rearrangement joins TRBV5-1 to TRBJ2-1; TRBD2 agrees at 11 bases. Trimming at V came to 0 bases and at J to 2 bases, leaving 7 bases not matched to a gene. Germline V gene lookup returns CDR1 SGHRS and CDR2 YFSETQ. The CDR3 loop spans 18 amino acids. Complete variable domain (other parts from reference TRBV5-1 and TRBJ2-1): KAGVTQTPRYLIKTRGQQVTLSCSPISGHRSVSWYQQTPGQGLQFLFEYFSETQRNKGNFPGRFSGRQFSNSRSEMNVSTLELGDSALYLCASSLAASGRSPYNEQFFGPGTRLTVL.

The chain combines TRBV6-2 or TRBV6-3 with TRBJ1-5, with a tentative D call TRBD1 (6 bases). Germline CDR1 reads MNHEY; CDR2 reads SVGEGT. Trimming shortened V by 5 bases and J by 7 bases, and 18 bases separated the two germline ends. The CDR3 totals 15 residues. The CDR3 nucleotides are TGTGCCAGCAGTAACGCTACAGGGAAGGGACAGCCCCAGCATTTT. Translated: CASSNATGKGQPQHF.

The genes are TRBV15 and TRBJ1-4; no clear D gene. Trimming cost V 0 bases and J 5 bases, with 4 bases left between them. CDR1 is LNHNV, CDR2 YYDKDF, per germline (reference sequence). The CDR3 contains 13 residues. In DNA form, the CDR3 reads TGTGCCACCAGCAGAGATCAGAATGAAAAACTGTTTTTT. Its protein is CATSRDQNEKLFF.

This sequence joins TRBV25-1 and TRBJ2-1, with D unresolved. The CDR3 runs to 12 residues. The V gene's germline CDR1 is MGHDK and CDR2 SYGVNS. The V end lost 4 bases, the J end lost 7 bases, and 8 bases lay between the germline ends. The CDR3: CASSALRNEQFF. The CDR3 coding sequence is TGTGCCAGCAGTGCACTTAGAAATGAGCAGTTCTTC.

CDR3 DNA sequence: TGCGCCAGCAGCCCAACAGGGGGTACCCTCTCTGGAAACACCATATATTTT. Residues: CASSPTGGTLSGNTIYF. The chain recombines TRBV4-1 with TRBJ1-3, with 8 nucleotides matching TRBD1. The junction had 8 bases not matched to a gene; V was cut back by 4 bases and J by 0 bases. Germline CDR1 is MGHRA and CDR2 is YSYEKL. The CDR3 has 17 residues.

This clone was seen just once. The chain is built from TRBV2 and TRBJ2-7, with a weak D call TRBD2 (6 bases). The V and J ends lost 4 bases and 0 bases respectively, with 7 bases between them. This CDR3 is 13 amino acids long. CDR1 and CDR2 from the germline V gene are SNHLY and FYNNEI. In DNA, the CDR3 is TGTGCCAGCAGTGGACTAGTCTCCTACGAGCAGTACTTC. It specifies CASSGLVSYEQYF.

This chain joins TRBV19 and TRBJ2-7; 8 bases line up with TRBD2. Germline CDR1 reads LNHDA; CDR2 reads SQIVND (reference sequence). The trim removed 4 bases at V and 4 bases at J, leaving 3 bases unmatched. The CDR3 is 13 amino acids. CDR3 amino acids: CASSRSGSYEQYF. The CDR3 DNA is TGTGCCAGTAGTAGGAGCGGGAGTTACGAGCAGTACTTC. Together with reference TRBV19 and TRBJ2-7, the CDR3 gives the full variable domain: DGGITQSPKYLFRKEGQNVTLSCEQNLNHDAMYWYRQDPGQGLRLIYYSQIVNDFQKGDIAEGYSVSREKKESFPLTVTSAQKNPTAFYLCASSRSGSYEQYFGPGTRLTVT.

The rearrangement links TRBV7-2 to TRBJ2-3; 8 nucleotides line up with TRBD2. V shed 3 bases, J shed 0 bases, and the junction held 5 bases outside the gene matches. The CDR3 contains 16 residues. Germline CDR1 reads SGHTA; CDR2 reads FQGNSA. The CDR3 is CASSFLSGASTDTQYF. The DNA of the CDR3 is TGTGCCAGCAGCTTCCTTAGCGGGGCTAGCACAGATACGCAGTATTTT. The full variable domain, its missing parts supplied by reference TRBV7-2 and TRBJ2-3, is GAGVSQSPSNKVTEKGKDVELRCDPISGHTALYWYRQSLGQGLEFLIYFQGNSAPDKSGLPSDRFSAERTGGSVSTLTIQRTQQEDSAVYLCASSFLSGASTDTQYFGPGTRLTVL.

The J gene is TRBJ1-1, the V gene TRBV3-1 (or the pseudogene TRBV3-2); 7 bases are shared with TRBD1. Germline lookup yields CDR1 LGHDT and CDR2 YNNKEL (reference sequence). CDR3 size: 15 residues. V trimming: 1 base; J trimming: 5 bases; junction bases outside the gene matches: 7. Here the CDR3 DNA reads TGTGCCAGCAGCCAAGGGGACAGCCCCAAAACTGAAGCTTTCTTT. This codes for CASSQGDSPKTEAFF.

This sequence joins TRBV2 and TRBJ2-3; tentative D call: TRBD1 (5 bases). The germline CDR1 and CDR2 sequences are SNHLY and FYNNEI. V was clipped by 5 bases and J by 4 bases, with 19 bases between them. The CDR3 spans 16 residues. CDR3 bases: TGTGCCAGCAGTCCAACATTGGGAAGACAGCCAGATACGCAGTATTTT. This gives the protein CASSPTLGRQPDTQYF.